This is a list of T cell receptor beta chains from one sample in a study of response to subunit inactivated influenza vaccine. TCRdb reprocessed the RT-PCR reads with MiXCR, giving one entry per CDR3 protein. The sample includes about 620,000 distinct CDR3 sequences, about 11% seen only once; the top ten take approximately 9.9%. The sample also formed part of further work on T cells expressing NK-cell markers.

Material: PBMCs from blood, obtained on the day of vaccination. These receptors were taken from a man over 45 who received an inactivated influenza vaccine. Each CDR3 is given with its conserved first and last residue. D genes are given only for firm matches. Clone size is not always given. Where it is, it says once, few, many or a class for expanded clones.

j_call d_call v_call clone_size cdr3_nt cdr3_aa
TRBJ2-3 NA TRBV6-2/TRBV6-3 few TGTGCCAGCAGCTTACGTCGGGGAAGCACAGATACGCAGTATTTT CASSLRRGSTDTQYF
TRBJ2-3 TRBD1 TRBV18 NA TGTGCCAGCTCACCGGGACAGGGGGATACGCAGTATTTT CASSPGQGDTQYF
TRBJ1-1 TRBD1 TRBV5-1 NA TGCGCCAGCAGCTTGGCGGACAGGGAAAGTGAAGCTTTCTTT CASSLADRESEAFF
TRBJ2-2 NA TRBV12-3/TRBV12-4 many TGTGCCAGCGGCGCAGGGTACAACGGGGAGCTGTTTTTT CASGAGYNGELFF
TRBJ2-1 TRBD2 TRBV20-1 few TGCAGTGTCCTGACTAGCGGGAGTTACAATGAGCAGTTCTTC CSVLTSGSYNEQFF
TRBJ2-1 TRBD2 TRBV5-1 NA TGCGCCAGCAGCTCGCCGGTAGCGGGGAGCAATGAGCAGTTCTTC CASSSPVAGSNEQFF
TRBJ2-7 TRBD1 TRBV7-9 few TGTGCCAGTGGGACAGGGAAATACGAGCAGTACTTC CASGTGKYEQYF
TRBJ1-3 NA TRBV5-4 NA TGTGCCAGCAGCTTGTGGGGGCTAGGCTCTGGAAACACCATATATTTT CASSLWGLGSGNTIYF
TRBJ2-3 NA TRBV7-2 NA TGTGCCAGCACGAGATGGGTCGGGGGTGCAGATACGCAGTATTTT CASTRWVGGADTQYF
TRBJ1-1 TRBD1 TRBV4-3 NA TGCGCCAGCAGCCAATCCGACAGGGGGCTGAACACTGAAGCTTTCTTT CASSQSDRGLNTEAFF
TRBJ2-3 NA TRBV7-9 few TGTGCCAGCAGCTTAGCCCCCGCCACAGATACGCAGTATTTT CASSLAPATDTQYF
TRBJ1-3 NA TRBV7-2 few TGTGCCAGCAGCCCGGGACCCGTAATAGGAGGAAACACCATATATTTT CASSPGPVIGGNTIYF
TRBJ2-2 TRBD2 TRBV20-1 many TGCAGTGCTAGAGATCGGTCCGGGACTAGCGGGAGCGGATACACCGGGGAGCTGTTTTTT CSARDRSGTSGSGYTGELFF
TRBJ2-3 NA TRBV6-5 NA TGTGCCAGCACCTACTCCGTGGGTTCCACAGATACGCAGTATTTT CASTYSVGSTDTQYF
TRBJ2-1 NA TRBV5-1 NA TGCGCCAGCAGCTCAGACTTCAATGAGCAGTTCTTC CASSSDFNEQFF
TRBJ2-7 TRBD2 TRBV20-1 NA TGCAGCGGGGCCAGCGGGAGTCGGTCCTACGAGCAGTACTTC CSGASGSRSYEQYF
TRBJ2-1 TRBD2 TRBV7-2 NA TGTGCCAGCACGCCCCACGGGGGGGGAATCTACAATGAGCAGTTCTTC CASTPHGGGIYNEQFF
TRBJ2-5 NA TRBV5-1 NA TGCGCCAGCAGCTCGGGACCGCCCTTGGATGAGACCCAGTACTTC CASSSGPPLDETQYF
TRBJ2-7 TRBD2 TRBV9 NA TGTGCCAGCAGCGTAGAGTGGACTAGCGGGAGCACTGAGCAGTACTTC CASSVEWTSGSTEQYF
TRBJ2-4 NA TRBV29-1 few TGCAGCGTTCGCGGACTGACCCTAGCCAAAAACATTCAGTACTTC CSVRGLTLAKNIQYF
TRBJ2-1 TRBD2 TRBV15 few TGTGCCACCAGCAGAGATGCTAGCGGGGGGGATGAGCAGTTCTTC CATSRDASGGDEQFF
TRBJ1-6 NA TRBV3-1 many TGTGCCAGCAGCCTTCGTAATTCACCCCTCCACTTT CASSLRNSPLHF
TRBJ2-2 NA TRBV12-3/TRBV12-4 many TGTGCCAGCAGGGGGGCTGGCACCGGGGAGCTGTTTTTT CASRGAGTGELFF
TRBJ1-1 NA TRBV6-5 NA TGTGCCAGCAGTTACTTCGGGGGTGTAGCTTTCTTT CASSYFGGVAFF
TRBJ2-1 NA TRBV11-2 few TGTGCCAGCAGCTTAAGCGTTAGCTCCTACAATGAGCAGTTCTTC CASSLSVSSYNEQFF
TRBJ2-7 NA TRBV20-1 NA TGCAGTGCTAGAGTTCCAGGGATCGAGTACGAGCAGTACTTC CSARVPGIEYEQYF
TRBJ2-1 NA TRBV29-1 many TGCAGCGTTGCACCGCGAGCCGATGAGCAGTTCTTC CSVAPRADEQFF
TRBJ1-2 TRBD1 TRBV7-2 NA TGTGCCAGCAGCCCTAGGGGACAGGGCCTTAACTATGGCTACACCTTC CASSPRGQGLNYGYTF
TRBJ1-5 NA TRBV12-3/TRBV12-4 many TGTGCCAGCACCCTGGACGGGAGCAATCAGCCCCAGCATTTT CASTLDGSNQPQHF
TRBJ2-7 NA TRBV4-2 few TGTGCCAGCAGCCAAGATAAGGCGGAGGACTACGAGCAGTACTTC CASSQDKAEDYEQYF
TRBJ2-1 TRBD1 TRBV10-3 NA TGTGCCATCAGTGGACAGGGTGTGAGCTCCTACAATGAGCAGTTCTTC CAISGQGVSSYNEQFF
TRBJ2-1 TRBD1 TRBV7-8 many TGTGCCAGCAGCGAGGGACAGGGAGGAGGCAATGAGCAGTTCTTC CASSEGQGGGNEQFF
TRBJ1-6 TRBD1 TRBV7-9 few TGTGCCAGCAGCGCATGGACAGGGAATTCACCCCTCCACTTT CASSAWTGNSPLHF
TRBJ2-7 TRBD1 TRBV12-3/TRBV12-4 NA TGTGCCAGCAGTTCAGGGGGCATTATCTACGAGCAGTACTTC CASSSGGIIYEQYF
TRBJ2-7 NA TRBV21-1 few TGTGCCAGCAGCAAACCGAGGACAGGCCCCTCCGGCGAGCAGTACTTC CASSKPRTGPSGEQYF
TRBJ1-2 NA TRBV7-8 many TGTGCCAGCAGCACCGGCCCGGGAGGCTACACCTTC CASSTGPGGYTF
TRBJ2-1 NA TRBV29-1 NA TGCAGCGTTTTAGGTTTCTACAATGAGCAGTTCTTC CSVLGFYNEQFF
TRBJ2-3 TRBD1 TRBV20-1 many TGCAGTGCACCGACAGGGGTTACGCAGTATTTT CSAPTGVTQYF
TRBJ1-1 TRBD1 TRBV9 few TGTGCCAGCAGCGTAGCCGGGACAGGACAGGCTTTCTTT CASSVAGTGQAFF
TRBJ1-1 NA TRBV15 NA TGTGCCACCAGTTTGGCCAGGGGCACTGAAGCTTTCTTT CATSLARGTEAFF
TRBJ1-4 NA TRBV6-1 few TGTGCCAGCAGCCGCTGGGGGACTAATGAAAAACTGTTTTTT CASSRWGTNEKLFF
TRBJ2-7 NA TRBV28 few TGTGCCAGCGCAGACAGAACCTACGAGCAGTACTTC CASADRTYEQYF
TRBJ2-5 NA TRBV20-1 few TGCAGTGCATTCTCGGGGCCAGCCCAGTACTTC CSAFSGPAQYF
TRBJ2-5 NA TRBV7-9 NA TGTGCCAGCAGCCCATCAGGAGATTCGGAGACCCAGTACTTC CASSPSGDSETQYF